This T cell receptor (beta chain) stems from a study of response to subunit inactivated influenza vaccine. Study-level results: The authors suggested that every seasonal influenza vaccination recruits few new T cells.

This clonotype turned up a few times. Its target is not known. CDR1 and CDR2 (germline): DFQATT, SNEGSKA (reference sequence). The CDR3 consists of 13 residues. With 2 bases removed from V and 3 bases from J, the gap between germline ends came to 11 bases. TCRdb re-derived calls from the RT-PCR reads in MiXCR, one entry per CDR3 protein. The sample shows 550,000 to 800,000 distinct CDR3 sequences, 15% to 18% of them seen only once. This receptor was taken from a man in his fifties or sixties who received an inactivated influenza vaccine. This chain joins TRBV20-1 and TRBJ2-7; D possibly corresponds to TRBD1 (6 bases). The starting material was PBMCs from blood, obtained roughly 12 days after vaccination. CDR3 DNA sequence: TGCAGTGCTAGAAGCAGGGGCCTCTACGAGCAGTACTTC. The encoded protein is CSARSRGLYEQYF.